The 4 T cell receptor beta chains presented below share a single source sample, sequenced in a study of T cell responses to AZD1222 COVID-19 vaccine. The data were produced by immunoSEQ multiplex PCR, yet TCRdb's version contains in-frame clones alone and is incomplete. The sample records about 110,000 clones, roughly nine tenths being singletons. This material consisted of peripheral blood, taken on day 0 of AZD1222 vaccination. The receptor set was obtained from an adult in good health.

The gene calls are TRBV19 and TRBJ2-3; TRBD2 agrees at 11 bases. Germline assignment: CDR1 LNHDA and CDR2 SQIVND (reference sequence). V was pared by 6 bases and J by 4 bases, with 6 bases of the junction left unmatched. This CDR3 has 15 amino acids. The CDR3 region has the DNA TGTGCCAGTAGGGTACTAGCGGGAGAATCAGATACGCAGTATTTT. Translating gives CASRVLAGESDTQYF.

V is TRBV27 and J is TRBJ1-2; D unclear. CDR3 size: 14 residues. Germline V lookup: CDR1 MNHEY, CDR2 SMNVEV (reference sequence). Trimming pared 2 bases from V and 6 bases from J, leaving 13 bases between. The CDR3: CASSLIGGPHGYTF. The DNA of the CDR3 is TGTGCCAGCAGTTTAATAGGTGGGCCCCATGGCTACACCTTC.

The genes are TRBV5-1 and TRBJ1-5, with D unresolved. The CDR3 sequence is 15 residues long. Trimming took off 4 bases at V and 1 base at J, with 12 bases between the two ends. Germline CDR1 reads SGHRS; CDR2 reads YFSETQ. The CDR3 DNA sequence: TGCGCCAGCAGCCCGGAGGACCCCAGCAATCAGCCCCAGCATTTT. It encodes CASSPEDPSNQPQHF.

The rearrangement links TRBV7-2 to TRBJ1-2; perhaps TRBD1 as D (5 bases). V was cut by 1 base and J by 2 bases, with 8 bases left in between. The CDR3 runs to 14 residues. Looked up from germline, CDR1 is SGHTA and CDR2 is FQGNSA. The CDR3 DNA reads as TGTGCCAGCAGCTTAGACGGGGGAAACTATGGCTACACCTTC. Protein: CASSLDGGNYGYTF.